This TCR beta chain stems from a study of T-cell reconstitution after alpha-beta-depleted transplantation in children. This clonotype was seen a few times. Its antigen remains unidentified. This CDR3 contains 16 residues. The V segment lost 5 bases and the J segment 3 bases; nucleotides outside the gene matches: 8. Study-wide results and limits: After one year, T-cell counts and TCRbeta diversity mostly came from new T cells. Two months or so post-transplant, alpha-beta T cells reportedly derived from several hundred expanded graft clones. After transplant, high TCRbeta diversity at day 60 in some patients arose from surviving recipient T cells and thymic progenitors.

Preparation of the TCRbeta library involved a method that used unique molecular identifiers. TCRdb analysed the PCR reads with MiXCR anew, one entry per CDR3 protein. The sample lists roughly 74,000 distinct CDR3 sequences, roughly 18% occurring once. The source material was PBMCs, mostly from graft donor cells, sampled 360 days after TCRalphabeta/CD19-depleted stem cell transplant. This sequence joins TRBV12-3 or TRBV12-4 and TRBJ2-1; 9 bases align to TRBD2. The clonotype originates from a male patient under 10 years old who had a stem cell transplant for acute lymphoblastic leukemia, so the T cells may come from the graft donor. The CDR3 bases are TGTGCCAGCAGTCCGGGGACTAGCCACCGCTACAATGAGCAGTTCTTC. It specifies CASSPGTSHRYNEQFF.